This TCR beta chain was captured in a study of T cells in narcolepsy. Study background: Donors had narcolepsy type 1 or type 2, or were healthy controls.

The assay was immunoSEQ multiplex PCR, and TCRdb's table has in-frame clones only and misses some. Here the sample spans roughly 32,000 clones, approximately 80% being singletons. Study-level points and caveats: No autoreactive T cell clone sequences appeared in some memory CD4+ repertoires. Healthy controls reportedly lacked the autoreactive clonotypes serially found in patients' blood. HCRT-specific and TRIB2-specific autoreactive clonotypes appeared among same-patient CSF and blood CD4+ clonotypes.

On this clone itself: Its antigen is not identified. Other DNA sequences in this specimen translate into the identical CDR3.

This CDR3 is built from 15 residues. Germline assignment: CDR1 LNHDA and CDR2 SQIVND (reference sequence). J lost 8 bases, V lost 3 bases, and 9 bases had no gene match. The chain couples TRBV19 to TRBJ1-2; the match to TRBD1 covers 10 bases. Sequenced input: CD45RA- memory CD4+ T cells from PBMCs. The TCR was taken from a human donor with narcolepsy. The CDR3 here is CASSIRQGAEIGYTF. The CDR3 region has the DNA TGTGCCAGTAGTATTCGACAGGGGGCGGAGATCGGCTACACCTTC.